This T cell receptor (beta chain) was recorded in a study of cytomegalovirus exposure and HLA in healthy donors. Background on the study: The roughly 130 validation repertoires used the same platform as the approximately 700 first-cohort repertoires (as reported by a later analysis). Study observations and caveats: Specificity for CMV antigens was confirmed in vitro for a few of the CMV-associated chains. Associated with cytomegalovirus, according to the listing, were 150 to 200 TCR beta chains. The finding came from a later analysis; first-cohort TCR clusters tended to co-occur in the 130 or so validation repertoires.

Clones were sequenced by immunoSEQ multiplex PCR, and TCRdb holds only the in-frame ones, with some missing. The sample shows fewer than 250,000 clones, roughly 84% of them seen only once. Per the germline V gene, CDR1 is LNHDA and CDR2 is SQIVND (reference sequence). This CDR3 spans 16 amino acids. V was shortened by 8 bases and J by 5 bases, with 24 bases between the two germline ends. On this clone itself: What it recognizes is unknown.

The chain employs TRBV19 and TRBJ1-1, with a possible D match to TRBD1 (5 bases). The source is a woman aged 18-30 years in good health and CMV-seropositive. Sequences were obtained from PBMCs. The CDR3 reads CASSLTGTGGWTEAFF. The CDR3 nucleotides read TGTGCCAGTTCCCTAACGGGCACCGGGGGATGGACTGAAGCTTTCTTT.